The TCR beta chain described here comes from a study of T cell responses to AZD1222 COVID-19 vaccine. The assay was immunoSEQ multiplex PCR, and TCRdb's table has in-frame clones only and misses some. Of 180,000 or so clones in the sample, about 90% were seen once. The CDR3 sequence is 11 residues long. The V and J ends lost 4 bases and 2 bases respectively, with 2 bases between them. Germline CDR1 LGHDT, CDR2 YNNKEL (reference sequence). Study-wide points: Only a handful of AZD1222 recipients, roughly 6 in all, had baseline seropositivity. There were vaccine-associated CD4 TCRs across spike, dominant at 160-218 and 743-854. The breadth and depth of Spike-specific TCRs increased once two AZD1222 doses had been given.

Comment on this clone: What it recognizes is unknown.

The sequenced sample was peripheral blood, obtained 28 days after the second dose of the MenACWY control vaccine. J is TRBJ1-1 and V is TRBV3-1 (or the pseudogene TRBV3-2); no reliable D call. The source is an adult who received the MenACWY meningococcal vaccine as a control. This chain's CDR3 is CASSLNTEAFF. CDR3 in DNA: TGTGCCAGCAGCCTTAACACTGAAGCTTTCTTT.